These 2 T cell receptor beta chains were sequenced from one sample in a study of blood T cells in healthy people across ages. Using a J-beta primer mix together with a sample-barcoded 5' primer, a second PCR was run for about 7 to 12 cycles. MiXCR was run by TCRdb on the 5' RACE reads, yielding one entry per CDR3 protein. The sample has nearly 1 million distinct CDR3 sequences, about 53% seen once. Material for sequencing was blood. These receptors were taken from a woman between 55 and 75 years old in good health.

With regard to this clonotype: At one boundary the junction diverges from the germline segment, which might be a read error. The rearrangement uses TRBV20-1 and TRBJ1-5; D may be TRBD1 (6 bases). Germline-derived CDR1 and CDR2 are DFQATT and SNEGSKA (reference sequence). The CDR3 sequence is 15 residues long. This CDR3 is CSARGTVGRNHPQHF. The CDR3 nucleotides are TGCAGTGCTAGAGGGACAGTTGGTCGGAATCACCCCCAGCATTTT.

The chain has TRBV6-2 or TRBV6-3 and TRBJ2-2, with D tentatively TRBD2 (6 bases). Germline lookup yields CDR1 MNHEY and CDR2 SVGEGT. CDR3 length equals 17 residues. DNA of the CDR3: TGTGTCTCAATCCGGGACTGGGGGACCTTGAACACCGGGGAGCTGTTTTTT. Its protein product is CVSIRDWGTLNTGELFF.